This TCR beta chain was found in a study of cytomegalovirus exposure and HLA in healthy donors. Background on the study: T cells numbering about 180 million yielded fewer than 140 million unique TCR beta sequences in an earlier analysis. Roughly four fifths of around 390 genotyped donors fell in the Caucasian-associated ancestry cluster.

General study findings and limits: A few CMV-associated chains were confirmed in vitro to be specific for CMV antigens. Published work reported that the classifier diagnosed cytomegalovirus status with high specificity and sensitivity.

About this clone itself: Its antigen remains unknown.

The PCR employed 60 Vbeta primers together with 13 Jbeta primers. Profiled with immunoSEQ multiplex PCR; TCRdb holds only in-frame clones, not every one. The data hold 210,000 or so clones, with 76% observed a single time. Germline V gives CDR1 SGHRS, CDR2 YFSETQ. Unmatched junction bases numbered 19, after V lost 5 bases and J lost 3 bases. The CDR3 extends over 20 amino acids. The sample taken for sequencing was PBMCs. This chain links TRBV5-1 with TRBJ2-7; 14 nucleotides align to TRBD2. The sequence came from a young man in good health and CMV-seronegative. The DNA of the CDR3 is TGCGCCAGCAGTTTAGCCGGGGAACCGGGACTAGCGGGGGTCGTCTACGAGCAGTACTTC. As protein: CASSLAGEPGLAGVVYEQYF. The complete variable domain, with remaining parts taken from reference TRBV5-1 and TRBJ2-7, reads KAGVTQTPRYLIKTRGQQVTLSCSPISGHRSVSWYQQTPGQGLQFLFEYFSETQRNKGNFPGRFSGRQFSNSRSEMNVSTLELGDSALYLCASSLAGEPGLAGVVYEQYFGPGTRLTVT.